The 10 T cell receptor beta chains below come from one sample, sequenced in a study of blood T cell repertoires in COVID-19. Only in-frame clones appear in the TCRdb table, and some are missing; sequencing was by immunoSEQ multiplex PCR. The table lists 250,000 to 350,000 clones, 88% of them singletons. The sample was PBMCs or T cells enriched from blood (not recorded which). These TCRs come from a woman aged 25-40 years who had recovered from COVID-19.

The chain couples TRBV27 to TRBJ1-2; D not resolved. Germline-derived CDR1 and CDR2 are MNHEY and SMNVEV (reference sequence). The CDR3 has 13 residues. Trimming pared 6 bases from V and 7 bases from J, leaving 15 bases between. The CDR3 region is CASSDGRVGGYTF. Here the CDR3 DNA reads TGTGCCAGCAGCGACGGGAGGGTTGGTGGCTACACCTTC.

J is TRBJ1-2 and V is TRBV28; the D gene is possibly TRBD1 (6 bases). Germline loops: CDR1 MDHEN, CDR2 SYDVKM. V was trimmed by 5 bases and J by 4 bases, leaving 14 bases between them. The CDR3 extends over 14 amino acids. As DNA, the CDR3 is TGTGCCAGCAGTCTGGGGGCGCTGAGCTATGGCTACACCTTC. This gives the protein CASSLGALSYGYTF.

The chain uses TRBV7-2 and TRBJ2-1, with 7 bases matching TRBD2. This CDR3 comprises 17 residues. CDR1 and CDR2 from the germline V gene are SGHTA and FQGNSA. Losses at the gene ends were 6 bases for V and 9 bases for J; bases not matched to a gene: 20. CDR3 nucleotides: TGTGCCAGCAGACCCCTACCCCTAGCGGAGGGTTGGGGTGAGCAGTTCTTC. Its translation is CASRPLPLAEGWGEQFF. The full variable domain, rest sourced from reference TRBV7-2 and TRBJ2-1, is GAGVSQSPSNKVTEKGKDVELRCDPISGHTALYWYRQSLGQGLEFLIYFQGNSAPDKSGLPSDRFSAERTGGSVSTLTIQRTQQEDSAVYLCASRPLPLAEGWGEQFFGPGTRLTVL.

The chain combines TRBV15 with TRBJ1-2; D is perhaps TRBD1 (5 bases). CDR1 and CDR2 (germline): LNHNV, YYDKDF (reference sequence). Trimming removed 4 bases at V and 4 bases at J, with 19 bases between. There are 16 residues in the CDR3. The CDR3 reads CATSTERRQSIYGYTF. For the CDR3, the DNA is TGTGCCACCAGCACAGAGCGGCGACAGAGCATCTATGGCTACACCTTC.

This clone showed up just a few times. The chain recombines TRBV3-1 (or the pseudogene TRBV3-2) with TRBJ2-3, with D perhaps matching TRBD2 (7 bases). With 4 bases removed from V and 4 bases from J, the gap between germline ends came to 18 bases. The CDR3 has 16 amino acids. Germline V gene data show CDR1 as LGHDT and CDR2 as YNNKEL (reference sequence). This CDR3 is CASSLQRGGAADTQYF. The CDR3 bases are TGTGCCAGCAGCCTACAAAGAGGGGGGGCTGCAGATACGCAGTATTTT.

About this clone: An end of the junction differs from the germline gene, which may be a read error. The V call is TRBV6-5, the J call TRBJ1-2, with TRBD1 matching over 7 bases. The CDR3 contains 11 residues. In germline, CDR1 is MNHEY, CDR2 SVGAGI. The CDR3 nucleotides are TGTGCCAGCAGTTCCGCCCGGGACAGTTATTTC. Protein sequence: CASSSARDSYF.

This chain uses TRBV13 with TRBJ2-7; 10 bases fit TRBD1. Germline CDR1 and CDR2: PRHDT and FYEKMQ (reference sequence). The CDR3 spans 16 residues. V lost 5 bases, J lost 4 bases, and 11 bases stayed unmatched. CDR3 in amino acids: CASSRRAGQGKYEQYF. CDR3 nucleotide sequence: TGTGCCAGCAGCCGACGCGCGGGACAGGGGAAGTACGAGCAGTACTTC. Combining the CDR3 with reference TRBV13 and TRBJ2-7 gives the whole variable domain AAGVIQSPRHLIKEKRETATLKCYPIPRHDTVYWYQQGPGQDPQFLISFYEKMQSDKGSIPDRFSAQQFSDYHSELNMSSLELGDSALYFCASSRRAGQGKYEQYFGPGTRLTVT.

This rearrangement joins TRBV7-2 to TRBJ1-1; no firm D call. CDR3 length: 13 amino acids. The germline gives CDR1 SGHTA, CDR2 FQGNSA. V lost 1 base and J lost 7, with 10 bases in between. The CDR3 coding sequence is TGTGCCAGCAGCTTAGTACAGCATCATGAAGCTTTCTTT. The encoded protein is CASSLVQHHEAFF.

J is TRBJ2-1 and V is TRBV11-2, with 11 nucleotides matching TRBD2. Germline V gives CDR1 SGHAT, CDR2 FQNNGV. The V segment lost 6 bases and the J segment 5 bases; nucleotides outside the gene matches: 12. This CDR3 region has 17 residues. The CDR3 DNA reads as TGTGCCAGCAGTCATTTGCGCGGACTAGCGGGCGACAATGAGCAGTTCTTC. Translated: CASSHLRGLAGDNEQFF.

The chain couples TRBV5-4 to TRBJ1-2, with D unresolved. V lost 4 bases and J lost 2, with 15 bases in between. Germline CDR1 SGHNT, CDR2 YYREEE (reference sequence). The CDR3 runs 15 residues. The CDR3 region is CASSRLVDINYGYTF. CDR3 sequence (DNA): TGTGCCAGCAGCCGTTTGGTCGACATCAACTATGGCTACACCTTC.